This T cell receptor (beta chain) was documented in a study of blood T cell repertoires in COVID-19. About the research overall: Specimens from acute and convalescent COVID-19 originated in the United States, Italy and Spain. Sample material is recorded as cDNA or gDNA derived from T cells, B-cell-depleted T cells, or PBMCs.

Profiling relied on immunoSEQ multiplex PCR, and the TCRdb table lists in-frame clones only, not all of them. Among 50,000 to 70,000 clones, approximately 86% were seen once, and the ten largest hold more than 6.5%. Germline-derived CDR1 and CDR2 are MNHNY and SVGAGI (reference sequence). Trimming pared 2 bases from V and 7 bases from J, leaving 11 bases between. The CDR3 is 14 residues long. This clonotype was obtained from a human donor with active COVID-19. The donor label of this sample is uncertain. The chain has TRBV6-6 and TRBJ1-4; D is perhaps TRBD1 (5 bases). Sequencing was performed on peripheral blood. CDR3 region: CASSYGGTVEKLFF. The CDR3 nucleotides read TGTGCCAGCAGTTACGGGGGGACGGTTGAAAAACTGTTTTTT.